Below are 8 T cell receptor beta chains sequenced from a single sample in a study of T cell responses to AZD1222 COVID-19 vaccine. TCRdb keeps only in-frame clones here, not all; method: immunoSEQ multiplex PCR. The sample holds fewer than 90,000 clones, 87% seen once. The sample in question was peripheral blood, obtained on day 0 of AZD1222 vaccination. The source of these receptors is an adult in good health.

The gene calls are TRBV3-1 (or the pseudogene TRBV3-2) and TRBJ1-2; D is unclear. There are 14 residues in the CDR3. V shed 3 bases and J shed 6 bases, with 14 bases lying between them. Per the germline V gene, CDR1 is LGHDT and CDR2 is YNNKEL (reference sequence). CDR3 DNA: TGTGCCAGCAGCCACAAAAACCCAGCAGATGGCTACACCTTC. As protein: CASSHKNPADGYTF.

This chain joins TRBV6-2 or TRBV6-3 and TRBJ2-2, with a weak D call TRBD2 (5 bases). This CDR3 comprises 14 residues. Germline lookup yields CDR1 MNHEY and CDR2 SVGEGT. V was trimmed by 6 bases and J by 5 bases, leaving 13 bases between them. The CDR3 nucleotides are TGTGCCAGCAGCGACAAGGGCGGGACCGGGGAGCTGTTTTTT. This translates into CASSDKGGTGELFF.

CDR3 region: CATSEGLAGRSDTQYF. Written as DNA, the CDR3 is TGTGCCACCAGTGAGGGGCTAGCGGGACGGTCAGATACGCAGTATTTT. V is TRBV15 and J is TRBJ2-3; TRBD2 matches 9 bases. Germline loops: CDR1 LNHNV, CDR2 YYDKDF (reference sequence). V was clipped by 6 bases and J by 4 bases; unmatched bases: 11. The CDR3 is 16 residues long.

This clone came up a few times. The chain carries TRBV5-6 and TRBJ2-3; 8 bases agree with TRBD1. CDR3 length: 14 amino acids. Germline CDR1 SGHDT, CDR2 YYEEEE. The V and J ends lost 6 bases and 4 bases, in that order; junction bases with no gene match: 7. This CDR3 is CASTDRGRADTQYF. CDR3 nucleotides: TGTGCCAGCACCGACAGGGGAAGGGCAGATACGCAGTATTTT.

The rearrangement joins TRBV5-1 to TRBJ1-1; D might be TRBD1 (5 bases). The length of the CDR3 is 13 residues. The germline CDR1 and CDR2 sequences are SGHRS and YFSETQ. V shed 2 bases and J shed 11 bases, with 16 bases lying between them. This CDR3 is CASSFRRDSDAFF. CDR3 bases: TGCGCCAGCAGCTTCCGGAGGGACTCCGATGCTTTCTTT.

The gene calls are TRBV11-3 and TRBJ1-2; no reliable D call. The germline V gene encodes CDR1 SGHNT and CDR2 YENEEA. This CDR3 contains 15 residues. The V gene lost 5 bases and the J gene lost 2 bases, with 15 bases spanning the gap. This chain's CDR3 is CASSPSPGANYGYTF. As DNA, the CDR3 is TGTGCCAGCAGCCCCTCCCCGGGAGCAAACTATGGCTACACCTTC.

The chain combines TRBV6-6 with TRBJ1-5; possibly TRBD1 for D (6 bases). Trimming removed 0 bases at V and 7 bases at J, with 13 bases between. CDR3 size: 15 residues. Germline values: CDR1 MNHNY, CDR2 SVGAGI (reference sequence). CDR3 residues: CASSYSIQGKQPQHF. As DNA, the CDR3 is TGTGCCAGCAGTTACTCGATTCAGGGGAAACAGCCCCAGCATTTT.

This chain links TRBV13 with TRBJ2-3, with D maybe TRBD2 (6 bases). CDR3 size: 16 residues. Germline CDR1 and CDR2: PRHDT and FYEKMQ (reference sequence). The V end lost 3 bases, the J end lost 3 bases, and 16 bases lay between the germline ends. The CDR3 region has the DNA TGTGCCAGCAGCTTGATGTCGGCTAGCGTTACAGATACGCAGTATTTT. Amino acid sequence: CASSLMSASVTDTQYF. The variable domain in full, with the rest retrieved from reference TRBV13 and TRBJ2-3, is AAGVIQSPRHLIKEKRETATLKCYPIPRHDTVYWYQQGPGQDPQFLISFYEKMQSDKGSIPDRFSAQQFSDYHSELNMSSLELGDSALYFCASSLMSASVTDTQYFGPGTRLTVL.